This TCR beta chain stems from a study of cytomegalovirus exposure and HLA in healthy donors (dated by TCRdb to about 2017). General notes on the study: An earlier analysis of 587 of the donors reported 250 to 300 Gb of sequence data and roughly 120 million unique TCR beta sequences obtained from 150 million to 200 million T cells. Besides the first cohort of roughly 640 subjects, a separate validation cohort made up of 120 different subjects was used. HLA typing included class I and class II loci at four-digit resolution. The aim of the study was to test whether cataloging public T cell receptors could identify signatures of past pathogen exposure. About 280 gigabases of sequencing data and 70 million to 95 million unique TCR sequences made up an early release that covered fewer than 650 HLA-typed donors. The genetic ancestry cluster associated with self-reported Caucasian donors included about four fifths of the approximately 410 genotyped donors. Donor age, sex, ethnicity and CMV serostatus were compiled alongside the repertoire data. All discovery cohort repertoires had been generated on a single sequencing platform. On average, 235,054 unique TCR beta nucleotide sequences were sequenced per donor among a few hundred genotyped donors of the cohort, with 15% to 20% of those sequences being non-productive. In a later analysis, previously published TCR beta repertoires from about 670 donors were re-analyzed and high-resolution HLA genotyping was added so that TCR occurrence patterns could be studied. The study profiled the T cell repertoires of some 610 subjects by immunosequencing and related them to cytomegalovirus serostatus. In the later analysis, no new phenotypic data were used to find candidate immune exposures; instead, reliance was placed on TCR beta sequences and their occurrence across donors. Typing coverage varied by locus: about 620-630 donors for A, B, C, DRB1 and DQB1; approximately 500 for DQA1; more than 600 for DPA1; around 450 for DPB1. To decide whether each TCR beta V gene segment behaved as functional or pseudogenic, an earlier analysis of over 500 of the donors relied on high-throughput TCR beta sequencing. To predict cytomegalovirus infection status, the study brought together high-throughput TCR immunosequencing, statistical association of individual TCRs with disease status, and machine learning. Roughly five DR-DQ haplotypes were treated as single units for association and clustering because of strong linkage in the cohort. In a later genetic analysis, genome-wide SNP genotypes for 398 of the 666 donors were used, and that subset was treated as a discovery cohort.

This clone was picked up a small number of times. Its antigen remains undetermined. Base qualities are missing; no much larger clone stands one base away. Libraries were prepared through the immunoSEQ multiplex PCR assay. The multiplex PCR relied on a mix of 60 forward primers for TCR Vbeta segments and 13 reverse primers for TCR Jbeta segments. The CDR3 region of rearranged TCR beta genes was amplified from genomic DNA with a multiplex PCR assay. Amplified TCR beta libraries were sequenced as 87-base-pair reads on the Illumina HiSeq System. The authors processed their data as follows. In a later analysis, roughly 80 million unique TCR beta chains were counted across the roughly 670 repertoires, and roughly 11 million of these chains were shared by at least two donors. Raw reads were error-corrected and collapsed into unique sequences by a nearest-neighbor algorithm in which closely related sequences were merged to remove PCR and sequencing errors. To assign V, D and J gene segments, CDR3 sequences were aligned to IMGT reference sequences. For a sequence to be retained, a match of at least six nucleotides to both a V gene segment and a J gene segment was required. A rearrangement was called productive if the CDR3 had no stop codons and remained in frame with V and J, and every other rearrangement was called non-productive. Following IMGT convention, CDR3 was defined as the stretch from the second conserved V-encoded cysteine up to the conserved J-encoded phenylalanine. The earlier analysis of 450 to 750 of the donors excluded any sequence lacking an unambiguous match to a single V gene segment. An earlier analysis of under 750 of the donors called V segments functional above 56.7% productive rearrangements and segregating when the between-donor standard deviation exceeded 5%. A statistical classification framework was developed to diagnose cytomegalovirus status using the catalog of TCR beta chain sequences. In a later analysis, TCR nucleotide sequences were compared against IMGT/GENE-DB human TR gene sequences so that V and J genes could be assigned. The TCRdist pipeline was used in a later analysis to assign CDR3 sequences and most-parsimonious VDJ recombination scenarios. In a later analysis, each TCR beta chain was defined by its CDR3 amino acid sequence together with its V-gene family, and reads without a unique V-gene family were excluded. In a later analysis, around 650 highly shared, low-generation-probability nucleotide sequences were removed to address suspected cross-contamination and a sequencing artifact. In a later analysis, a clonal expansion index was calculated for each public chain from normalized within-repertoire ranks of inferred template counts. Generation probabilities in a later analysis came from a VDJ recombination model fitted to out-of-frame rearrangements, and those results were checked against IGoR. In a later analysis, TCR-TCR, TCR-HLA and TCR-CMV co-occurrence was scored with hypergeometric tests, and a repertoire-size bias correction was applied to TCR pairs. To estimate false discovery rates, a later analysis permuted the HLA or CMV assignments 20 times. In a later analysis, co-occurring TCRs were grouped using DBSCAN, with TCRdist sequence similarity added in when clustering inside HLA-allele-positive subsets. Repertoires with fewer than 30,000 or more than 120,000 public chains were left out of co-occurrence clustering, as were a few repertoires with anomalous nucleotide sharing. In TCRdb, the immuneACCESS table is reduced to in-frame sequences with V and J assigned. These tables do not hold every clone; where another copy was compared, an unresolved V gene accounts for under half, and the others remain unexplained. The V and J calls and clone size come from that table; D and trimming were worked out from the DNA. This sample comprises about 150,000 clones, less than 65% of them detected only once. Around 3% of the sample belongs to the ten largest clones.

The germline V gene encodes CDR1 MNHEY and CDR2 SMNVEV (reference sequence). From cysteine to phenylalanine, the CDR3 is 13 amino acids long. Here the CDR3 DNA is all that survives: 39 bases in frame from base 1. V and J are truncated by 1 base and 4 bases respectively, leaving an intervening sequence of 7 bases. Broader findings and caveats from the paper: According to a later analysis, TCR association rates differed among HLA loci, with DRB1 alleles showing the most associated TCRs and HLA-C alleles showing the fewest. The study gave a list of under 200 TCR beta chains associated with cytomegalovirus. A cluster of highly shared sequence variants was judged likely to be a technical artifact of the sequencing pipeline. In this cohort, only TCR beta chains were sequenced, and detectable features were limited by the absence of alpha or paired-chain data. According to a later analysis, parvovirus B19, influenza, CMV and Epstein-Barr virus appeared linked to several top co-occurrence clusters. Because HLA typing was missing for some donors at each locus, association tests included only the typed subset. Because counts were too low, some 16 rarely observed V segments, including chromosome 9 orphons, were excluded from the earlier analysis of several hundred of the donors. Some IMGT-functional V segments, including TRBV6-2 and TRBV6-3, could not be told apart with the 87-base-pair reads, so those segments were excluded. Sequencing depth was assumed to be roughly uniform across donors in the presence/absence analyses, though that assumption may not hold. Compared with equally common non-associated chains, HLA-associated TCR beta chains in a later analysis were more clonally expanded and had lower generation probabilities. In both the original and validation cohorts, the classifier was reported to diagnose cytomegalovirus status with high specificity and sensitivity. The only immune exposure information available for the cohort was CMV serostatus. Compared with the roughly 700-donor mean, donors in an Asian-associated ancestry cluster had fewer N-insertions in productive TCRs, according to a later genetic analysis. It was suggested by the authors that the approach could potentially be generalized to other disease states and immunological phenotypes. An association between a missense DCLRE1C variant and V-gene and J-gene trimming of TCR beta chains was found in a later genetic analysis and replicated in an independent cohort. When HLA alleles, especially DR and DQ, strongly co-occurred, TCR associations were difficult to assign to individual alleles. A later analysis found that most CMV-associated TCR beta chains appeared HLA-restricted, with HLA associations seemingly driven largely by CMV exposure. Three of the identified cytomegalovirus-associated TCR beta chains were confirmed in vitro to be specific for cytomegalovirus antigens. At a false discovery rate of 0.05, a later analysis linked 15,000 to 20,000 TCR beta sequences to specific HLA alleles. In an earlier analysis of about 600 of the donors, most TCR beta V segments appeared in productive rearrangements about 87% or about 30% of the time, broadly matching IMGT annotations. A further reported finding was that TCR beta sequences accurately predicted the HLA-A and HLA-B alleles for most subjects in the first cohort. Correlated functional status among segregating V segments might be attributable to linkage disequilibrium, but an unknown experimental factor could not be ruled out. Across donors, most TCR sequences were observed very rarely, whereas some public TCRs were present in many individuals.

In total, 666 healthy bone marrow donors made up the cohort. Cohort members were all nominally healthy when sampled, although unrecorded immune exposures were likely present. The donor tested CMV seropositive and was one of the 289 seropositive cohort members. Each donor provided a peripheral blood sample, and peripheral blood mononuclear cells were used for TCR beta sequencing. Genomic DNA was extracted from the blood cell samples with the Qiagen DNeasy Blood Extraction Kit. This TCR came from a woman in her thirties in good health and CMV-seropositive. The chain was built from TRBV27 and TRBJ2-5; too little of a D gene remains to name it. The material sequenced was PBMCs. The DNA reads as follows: TGTGCCAGCAGTTTATGGCCTCCAGAGACCCAGTACTTC. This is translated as CASSLWPPETQYF.